The next 3 T cell receptor beta chains were all read from a single sample in a study of T cells after posttransplantation cyclophosphamide. Treatment was busulfan-fludarabine conditioning, a marrow graft, and cyclophosphamide on days +3 and +4. TCRdb keeps only in-frame clones here, not all; method: immunoSEQ multiplex PCR. This sample has roughly 7,300 clones; just over 90% occur once, and the top ten carry about 13%. The material was PBMCs, obtained around 1,500 days after allogeneic stem cell transplant with posttransplant cyclophosphamide. The receptors come from a female patient aged 50-60 years who received an allogeneic stem cell transplant from a related donor, was CMV-positive, and had no GVHD. Some T cells may be supplied by the graft donor.

V usage is TRBV27 and J usage is TRBJ1-5, with 7 bases identical to TRBD1. V dropped 7 bases and J dropped 6; count of bases not matched to a gene: 12. The CDR3 is 15 amino acids. Looked up from germline, CDR1 is MNHEY and CDR2 is SMNVEV (reference sequence). The CDR3 DNA follows: TGTGCCAGCAAGACCGGGACAGCCGGTCCTCAGCCCCAGCATTTT. This sequence encodes CASKTGTAGPQPQHF.

V and J are TRBV7-9 and TRBJ2-1; D call uncertain. Trimming took 0 bases from V and 3 from J, leaving 6 bases between them. The length of the CDR3 is 14 residues. Germline CDR1 reads SEHNR; CDR2 reads FQNEAQ (reference sequence). This CDR3 reads CASSLASRYNEQFF. The CDR3 DNA reads TGTGCCAGCAGCTTAGCGTCTCGCTACAATGAGCAGTTCTTC.

This sequence joins TRBV14 and TRBJ2-7; possible D gene TRBD2, 5 bases. V lost 1 base, J lost 0 bases, and 10 bases lay in between. Germline-derived CDR1 and CDR2 are SGHDN and FVKESK. This CDR3 has 15 amino acids. CDR3 DNA: TGTGCCAGCAGCCAAGCTAGGACTTCCTCCTACGAGCAGTACTTC. Protein sequence: CASSQARTSSYEQYF.